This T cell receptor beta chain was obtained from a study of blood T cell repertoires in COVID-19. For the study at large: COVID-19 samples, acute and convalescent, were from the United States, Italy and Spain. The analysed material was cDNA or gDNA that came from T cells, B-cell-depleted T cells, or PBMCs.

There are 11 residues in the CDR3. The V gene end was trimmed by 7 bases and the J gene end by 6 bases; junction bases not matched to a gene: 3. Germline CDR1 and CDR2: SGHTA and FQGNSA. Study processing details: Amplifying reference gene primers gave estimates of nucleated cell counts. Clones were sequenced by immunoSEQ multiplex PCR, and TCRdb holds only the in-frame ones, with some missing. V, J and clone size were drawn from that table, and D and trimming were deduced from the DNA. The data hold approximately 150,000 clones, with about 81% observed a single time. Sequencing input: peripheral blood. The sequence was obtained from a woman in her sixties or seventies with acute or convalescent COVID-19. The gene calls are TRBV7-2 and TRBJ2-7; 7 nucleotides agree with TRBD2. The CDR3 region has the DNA TGTGCCAGCACCTCGGGAGGCGAGCAGTACTTC. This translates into CASTSGGEQYF.